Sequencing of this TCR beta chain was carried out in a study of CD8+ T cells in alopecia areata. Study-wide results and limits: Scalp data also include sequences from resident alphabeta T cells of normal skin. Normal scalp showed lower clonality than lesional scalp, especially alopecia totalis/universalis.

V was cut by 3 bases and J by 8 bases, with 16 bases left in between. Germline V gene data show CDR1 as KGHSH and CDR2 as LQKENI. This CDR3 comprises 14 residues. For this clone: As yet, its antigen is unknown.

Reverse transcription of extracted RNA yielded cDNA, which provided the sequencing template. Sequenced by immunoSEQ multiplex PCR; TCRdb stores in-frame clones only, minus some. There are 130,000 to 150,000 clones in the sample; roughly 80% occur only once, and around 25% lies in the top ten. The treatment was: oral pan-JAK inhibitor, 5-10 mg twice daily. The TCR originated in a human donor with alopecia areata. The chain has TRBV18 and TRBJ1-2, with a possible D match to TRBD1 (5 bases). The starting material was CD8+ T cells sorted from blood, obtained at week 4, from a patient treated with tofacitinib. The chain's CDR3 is CASSPIFKGEGYTF. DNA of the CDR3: TGTGCCAGCTCACCGATATTTAAAGGGGAGGGCTACACCTTC.